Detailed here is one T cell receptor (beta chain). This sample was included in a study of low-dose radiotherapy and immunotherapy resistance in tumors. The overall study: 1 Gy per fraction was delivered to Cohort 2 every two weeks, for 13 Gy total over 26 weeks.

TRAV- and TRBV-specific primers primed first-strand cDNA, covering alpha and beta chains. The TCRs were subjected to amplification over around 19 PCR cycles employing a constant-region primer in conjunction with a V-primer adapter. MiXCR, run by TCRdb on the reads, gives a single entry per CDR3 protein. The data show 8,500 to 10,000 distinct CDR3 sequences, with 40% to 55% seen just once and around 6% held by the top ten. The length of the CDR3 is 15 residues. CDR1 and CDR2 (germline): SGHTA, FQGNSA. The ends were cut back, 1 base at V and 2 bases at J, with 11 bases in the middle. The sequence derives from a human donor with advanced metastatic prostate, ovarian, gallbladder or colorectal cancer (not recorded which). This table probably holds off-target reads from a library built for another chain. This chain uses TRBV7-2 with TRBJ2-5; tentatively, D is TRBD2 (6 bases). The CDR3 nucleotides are TGTGCCAGCAGCTTAGTTCGGGGGAGGCAAGAGACCCAGTACTTC. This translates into CASSLVRGRQETQYF.